This T cell receptor (beta chain) was profiled in a study of T-cell memory formation after mild COVID-19. In the study overall: TCR clusters mostly belonged to single donors.

The CDR3 length is 16 residues. Losses at the gene ends were 5 bases for V and 1 base for J; bases not matched to a gene: 7. Germline CDR1 reads SEHNR; CDR2 reads FQNEAQ (reference sequence). General observations from the study: Among clones peaking at day 37 in the second wave, SARS-CoV-2 specificity remained unconfirmed. A second wave expanding day 15 to 37 was CD4+-biased; contracting clones were balanced.

It was 5'RACE with constant-segment primers that produced the TCR alpha and TCR beta cDNA libraries, which carried sample barcodes and UMIs. TCRdb processed the 5' RACE reads anew with MiXCR; each CDR3 protein has one entry. The sample gives about 400,000 distinct CDR3 sequences, 15% to 20% of which show up once; approximately 21% is in the top ten. Concerning this clonotype itself: Its antigen is not identified.

The V gene is TRBV7-9, the J gene TRBJ2-1; 8 bases agree with TRBD1. This receptor was identified in a man aged 18 to 29 who had mild COVID-19 (a few samples of this study predate the infection). Cell type and time point are not known. Sequencing input: PBMCs or a T cell subset sorted from them (not recorded which). CDR3 sequence: CASSPKGQESYNEQFF. The CDR3 nucleotides read TGTGCCAGCAGCCCCAAGGGACAGGAGTCCTACAATGAGCAGTTCTTC.